This T cell receptor (beta chain) is from a study of T cells in Graves' hyperthyroidism and ophthalmopathy. Regarding the study as a whole: Among thyroid clonotypes expanded above 0.001, most also appeared in blood.

TCR beta CDR3 regions were amplified from RNA. HTBI primers were the set used in a first-round RT-PCR of the TCR CDR3. TCRdb recomputed calls from the multiplex PCR reads with MiXCR, one row per CDR3 protein. The repertoire holds hundreds of thousands of distinct CDR3 sequences, with roughly 14% as singletons. Germline lookup yields CDR1 KGHSH and CDR2 LQKENI. This CDR3 has 16 residues. Trimming shortened V by 2 bases and J by 1 base, and 15 bases separated the two germline ends. As regards this clonotype: Its antigen is unidentified.

This sequence originates from a woman aged 40 to 55 with Graves' ophthalmopathy. Sequenced input: blood. This chain uses TRBV18 with TRBJ2-7, with D maybe TRBD2 (6 bases). The CDR3 DNA is TGTGCCAGCTCACCAGTATTAGCAGGGACTTCCTACGAGCAGTACTTC. Translation gives CASSPVLAGTSYEQYF.